This T cell receptor (beta chain) was profiled in a study of blood T cells in healthy people across ages. Points from the study as a whole: Bulk PBMC profiling left naive and antigen-experienced comparisons inconclusive.

Germline assignment: CDR1 KGHSY and CDR2 FQNENV. This CDR3 contains 15 residues. The authors drew 8.5 to 10 milliliters of peripheral blood from each donor. Every sample had a minimum of 6 million PBMCs isolated. Samples each yielded at least 5.5 micrograms of total RNA. Through a sample-barcoded 5' primer and a J-beta primer mix, a second PCR was run for about 6 to 11 cycles. TCRdb passed the 5' RACE reads through MiXCR, listing each CDR3 protein once. The sample carries some 730,000 distinct CDR3 sequences, over 20% recorded once. This clonotype was seen a few times. Its antigen is not identified. The junction shows a germline mismatch at one end, possibly a read error.

The V and J genes are TRBV16 and TRBJ1-1; D not resolved. The sequence came from a man between 65 and 79 years old in good health. The sequenced material came from blood. The CDR3 reads CASSQSTRLGTEAFF. CDR3 coding DNA: TGTGCCAGCAGCCAATCGACAAGGTTGGGTACTGAAGCCTTCTTT.